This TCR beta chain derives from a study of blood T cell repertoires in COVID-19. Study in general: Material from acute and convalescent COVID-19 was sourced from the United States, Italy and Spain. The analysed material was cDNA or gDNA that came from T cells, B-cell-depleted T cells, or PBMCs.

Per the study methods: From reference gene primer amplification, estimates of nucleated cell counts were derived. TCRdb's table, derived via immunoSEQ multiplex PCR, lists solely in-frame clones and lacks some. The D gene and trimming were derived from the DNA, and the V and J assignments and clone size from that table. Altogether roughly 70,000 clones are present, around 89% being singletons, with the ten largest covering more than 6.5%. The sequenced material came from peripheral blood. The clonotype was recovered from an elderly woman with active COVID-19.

The chain's CDR3 is CASLDPRAISGNTIYF. For the CDR3, the DNA is TGTGCCAGTTTAGACCCCAGGGCCATCTCTGGAAACACCATATATTTT. This sequence joins TRBV19 and TRBJ1-3; D possibly corresponds to TRBD1 (5 bases). CDR1 and CDR2 (germline): LNHDA, SQIVND (reference sequence). The CDR3 has 16 amino acids. V gave up 8 bases and J gave up 0 bases, with 17 bases separating them.